A single sample is the source of the 17 T cell receptor beta chains below, sequenced in a study of T cells expressing NK-cell markers. TCRdb reprocessed the 5' RACE reads and reports one entry per CDR3 protein, with no DNA. This sample's table reports under 500,000 distinct CDR3 sequences. The sample was blood T cells: a sorted CD56 or NKG2C T cell subset, CD4+ or CD8+ T cells, or bulk PBMC T cells (not recorded which). All receptors come from a woman between 18 and 70 years old in good health.

The chain uses TRBV7-2 and TRBJ1-1. The CDR3 consists of 15 residues. Germline values: CDR1 SGHTA, CDR2 FQGNSA. The CDR3 reads CASSFEAAGNTEAFF.

The chain combines TRBV12-3 or TRBV12-4 with TRBJ2-7; as DNA is missing, the TRBD2 call by TCRdb cannot be tested. CDR3 length: 14 amino acids. Here the CDR3 reads CASSSLAGLLEQYF.

The V gene is TRBV6-1, the J gene TRBJ1-6. Germline CDR1 reads MNHNS; CDR2 reads SASEGT. This CDR3 region has 16 residues. CDR3 region: CASSEGEGSYNSPLHF.

This chain joins TRBV11-2 and TRBJ2-3; checking the TCRdb D call of TRBD1 is not possible without DNA. This CDR3 spans 18 amino acids. CDR1 is SGHAT and CDR2 is FQNNGV in the germline V gene. The CDR3 here is CASSLWAGPGYSTDTQYF.

The chain uses TRBV11-3 and TRBJ1-1. The CDR3 runs 13 residues. CDR1 is SGHNT and CDR2 is YENEEA in the germline V gene. This chain's CDR3 is CASSPRPDTEAFF.

V and J are TRBV4-3 and TRBJ2-1; no DNA is available, so the TRBD2 call from TCRdb remains unchecked. The CDR3 loop spans 16 amino acids. The germline CDR1 and CDR2 sequences are LGHNA and YSLEER. CDR3 sequence reads: CASSQDGSGRGNEQFF.

This chain links TRBV4-2 with TRBJ2-7; TCRdb gives TRBD1 as the D gene, but with no DNA this cannot be confirmed. This CDR3 has 15 amino acids. CDR1 and CDR2 from the germline V gene are LGHNA and YNFKEQ. CDR3 protein: CASSPAAGVAYEQYF.

The chain uses TRBV9 and TRBJ2-1; checking the TCRdb D call of TRBD2 is not possible without DNA. There are 15 residues in the CDR3. Germline lookup yields CDR1 SGDLS and CDR2 YYNGEE. CDR3 protein: CASSGTSGAYNEQFF.

The chain links TRBV4-2 to TRBJ2-3; lacking DNA, the TRBD1 call made by TCRdb goes unchecked. From germline, CDR1 is LGHNA and CDR2 YNFKEQ. This CDR3 has 14 residues. The CDR3 loop is CASSQGDRPDTQYF.

The CDR3 here is CASSPDPRQAGTNEKLFF. The J gene is TRBJ1-4, the V gene TRBV11-2; TCRdb selects TRBD1, and the lack of DNA leaves this call unchecked. Germline CDR1 reads SGHAT; CDR2 reads FQNNGV. The CDR3 sequence is 18 residues long.

The rearrangement uses TRBV4-3 and TRBJ2-7; TCRdb returns TRBD2, unconfirmable since there is no DNA. The CDR3 covers 14 residues. The germline gives CDR1 LGHNA, CDR2 YSLEER. This CDR3 is CASRQLADSYEQYF.

The chain joins TRBV5-1 to TRBJ2-2; the TCRdb call, TRBD1, lacks DNA for checking. Germline CDR1 reads SGHRS; CDR2 reads YFSETQ. The CDR3 covers 13 residues. The CDR3 loop reads CVSTVEGAGELFF.

The chain uses TRBV9 and TRBJ1-5. Germline V gene sequence: CDR1 SGDLS, CDR2 YYNGEE. CDR3 length: 14 amino acids. The CDR3 reads CASSFSSSNQPQHF.

This chain uses TRBV5-1 with TRBJ2-3. The CDR3 extends over 16 amino acids. CDR1 is SGHRS and CDR2 is YFSETQ in the germline V gene. CDR3 sequence: CASSSQMVAGADTQYF.

V gene TRBV20-1 combines with J gene TRBJ2-7; TCRdb's assignment of TRBD2 cannot be checked, as there is no DNA. The CDR3 is made up of 15 amino acids. Germline assignment: CDR1 DFQATT and CDR2 SNEGSKA (reference sequence). The CDR3 sequence is CSARALRTSTYEQYF.

The rearrangement links TRBV4-3 to TRBJ1-1. Germline V gives CDR1 LGHNA, CDR2 YSLEER. The CDR3 has 13 residues. The CDR3 reads CASSQVRNTEAFF.

The chain recombines TRBV4-3 with TRBJ2-1; TCRdb indicates TRBD2, and absent DNA this call remains unverified. The CDR3 spans 15 residues. Germline CDR1 and CDR2: LGHNA and YSLEER. CDR3: CASSLKWTSKDEQFF.